What follows describes a single T cell receptor beta chain. This clone has more than one count but fewer than ten. What antigen it recognizes has not been identified. Base qualities were left out, and no much larger clone turns up one base away. The data were obtained in a study of blood T cell repertoires in COVID-19 (dated by TCRdb to 2018 to 2021). Background on the whole study: Samples covering the acute and convalescent phases of COVID-19 were provided by collaborators in the United States, Italy and Spain. Where HLA class I and class II types were available, the types were taken from metadata supplied by the sample provider, not from assay-based typing. Deeply sampled blood TCRbeta repertoires from subjects exposed to, actively infected with, or recovered from COVID-19 were included in the dataset. The material from the prospective study consisted of cDNA or gDNA derived from T cells, B-cell-depleted T cells, or PBMCs. The samples were drawn from two sources: the first 160 participants of the ongoing ImmuneRACE study, and 1,200 or so subjects contributed by 6 global collaborators. The repertoires were released in a freely available public database meant as a resource for research on the immune response to SARS-CoV-2. A de-identified subject ID, COVID-19 status, age in years and sex were almost always included in the sample metadata.

TCRbeta CDR3 regions were amplified from genomic DNA by means of the immunoSEQ Assay, a bias-controlled multiplex PCR. The authors processed their data as follows. The number of nucleated cells in each sample was estimated from the amplification of reference gene primers within the assay. To quantify the absolute abundance of each unique TCRbeta CDR3 rearrangement, sequence reads were collapsed and filtered. For each sample, productive Simpson clonality was calculated by taking the square root of Simpson's diversity index across productive rearrangements. The table was pulled from immuneACCESS by TCRdb, which kept in-frame rearrangements only. Such tables lose some clones; where checked, under half of the loss comes from unresolved V genes, and the rest has no known cause. V and J calls and clone size come straight from that table; D and trimming were deduced from the DNA. This sample has some 71,000 clones in its table, and about 80% of those were observed once. The leading ten clones occupy approximately 0.8% of the sample.

Whole blood was collected in K2EDTA tubes by collaborating institutions according to the institutions' own protocols. For TCRbeta analysis, collaborator samples were shipped as frozen whole blood, as isolated PBMCs, or as DNA extracted from either sample type. Here is what the overall study found, with its caveats: The quantity of clinical and demographic metadata differed by source and by participant and was supplied without curation.

The TCR sequence derives from a woman in her 70s with acute or convalescent COVID-19. Sequencing was done on a sample of peripheral blood.

The DNA sequence reads TGCGCCAGCAGCCAAGTCGTACAAGAGACCCAGTACTTC. Protein translation: CASSQVVQETQYF. The sequence is built from TRBV4-1 and TRBJ2-5, with the D gene too uncertain to name. V sheds 1 base and J sheds 2 bases, leaving 5 bases between their ends. Including the terminal cysteine and phenylalanine, the CDR3 comprises 13 residues. Only the CDR3 region is kept as DNA, spanning 39 bases read in frame from base 1. The germline V gene provides CDR1 MGHRA and CDR2 YSYEKL.